These T cell receptor beta chains were read from a single sample in a study of a mutant IDH1 vaccine in newly diagnosed glioma. Their specific antigens are unknown. Using immunoSEQ multiplex PCR, the repertoire was profiled, and TCRdb retains in-frame clones only, with some absent. Here the sample spans 60,000 or so clones, around 84% being singletons. The starting material was PBMCs, obtained from a glioma patient whose treatment included an IDH1 peptide vaccine. These TCRs come from a man aged 25 to 45 with glioma. The CDR3 runs from the conserved cysteine through the conserved F or W. A D gene is named only where the DNA matches it firmly. Expanded clones are given a class, and other clones once, few, many or no size at all.

TRBV19	.	TRBJ2-3	TRBD2	CASSISGGDTDTQYF	TGTGCCAGTAGTATAAGCGGGGGGGACACAGATACGCAGTATTTT
TRBV5-4	few	TRBJ1-1	.	CASSLVPGNTEAFF	TGTGCCAGCAGCTTGGTTCCCGGGAACACTGAAGCTTTCTTT
TRBV6-1	once	TRBJ1-5	.	CASSESTGPHQPQHF	TGTGCCAGCAGTGAATCAACAGGACCCCATCAGCCCCAGCATTTT
TRBV2	.	TRBJ1-1	TRBD1	CASSLQGAGTEAFF	TGTGCCAGCAGTCTCCAGGGGGCGGGGACTGAAGCTTTCTTT
TRBV6-6	few	TRBJ1-4	.	CASSPLGQKLFF	TGTGCCAGCAGCCCACTGGGCCAAAAACTGTTTTTT
TRBV23-1	.	TRBJ2-1	.	CASSQIFPYNEQFF	TGCGCCAGCAGTCAAATATTCCCTTACAATGAGCAGTTCTTC
TRBV5-1	.	TRBJ1-2	.	CASSPSPGRPNYGYTF	TGCGCCAGCAGCCCCTCGCCAGGGAGGCCTAACTATGGCTACACCTTC
TRBV10-2	.	TRBJ2-5	TRBD2	CASSESLAGSQETQYF	TGCGCCAGCAGTGAGTCACTAGCGGGGAGTCAAGAGACCCAGTACTTC
TRBV5-3	.	TRBJ1-6	TRBD1	CARPFYGTGGSSYNSPLHF	TGTGCCAGACCCTTTTATGGGACAGGGGGCAGCTCCTATAATTCACCCCTCCACTTT
TRBV5-5	.	TRBJ1-2	.	CASSLVRTVDNYGYTF	TGTGCCAGCAGCTTGGTCCGGACAGTAGACAACTATGGCTACACCTTC
TRBV27	once	TRBJ2-5	.	CASSFKLLAETQYF	TGTGCCAGCAGTTTCAAACTCCTAGCAGAGACCCAGTACTTC
TRBV7-8	.	TRBJ2-7	TRBD2	CASSSPRGAAYEQYF	TGTGCCAGCAGCTCCCCGCGGGGGGCAGCCTACGAGCAGTACTTC
TRBV30	few	TRBJ1-5	.	CAWSVGYNQPQHF	TGTGCCTGGAGTGTAGGGTACAATCAGCCCCAGCATTTT
TRBV6-5	.	TRBJ2-7	TRBD2	CATTSRGEVYEQYF	TGTGCCACCACCTCGCGGGGGGAGGTCTACGAGCAGTACTTC
TRBV7-9	.	TRBJ2-1	.	CASSLGSNEQFF	TGTGCCAGCAGCTTAGGAAGCAATGAGCAGTTCTTC
TRBV7-2	.	TRBJ2-7	.	CASSFLTYEQYF	TGTGCCAGCAGCTTTCTCACCTACGAGCAGTACTTC
TRBV28	.	TRBJ1-5	TRBD1	CASSLGQALFSNQPQHF	TGTGCCAGCAGTCTCGGACAGGCGTTATTCAGCAATCAGCCCCAGCATTTT
TRBV28	.	TRBJ1-2	.	CASIPGGRFYGYTF	TGTGCCAGCATTCCCGGCGGCAGGTTCTATGGCTACACCTTC
TRBV4-1	once	TRBJ2-5	TRBD1	CASSQDLNRGQETQYF	TGCGCCAGCAGCCAAGATCTTAACAGGGGCCAAGAGACCCAGTACTTC
TRBV9	.	TRBJ2-3	TRBD1	CATVGQGITKNTQYF	TGTGCCACAGTGGGACAGGGGATTACAAAGAATACGCAGTATTTT
TRBV23-1	.	TRBJ2-1	TRBD2	CASSRSLGREGNEQFF	TGCGCCAGCAGTCGGTCGTTGGGGAGGGAGGGCAATGAGCAGTTCTTC
TRBV28	.	TRBJ2-7	.	CASSAQGLRMQYF	TGTGCCAGCAGTGCTCAGGGATTACGAATGCAGTACTTC
TRBV9	.	TRBJ2-2	TRBD1	CASSFTGADTGELFF	TGTGCCAGCAGCTTTACAGGGGCGGATACCGGGGAGCTGTTTTTT
TRBV5-1	.	TRBJ1-2	.	CASRSDIYGYTF	TGCGCCAGCAGGAGTGACATCTATGGCTACACCTTC
TRBV28	.	TRBJ1-5	.	CASSSPRGNQPQHF	TGTGCCAGCTCCAGTCCGAGGGGCAATCAGCCCCAGCATTTT
TRBV7-2	.	TRBJ2-2	.	CASSLVILAGTNTGELFF	TGTGCCAGCAGCTTAGTAATTTTGGCGGGAACGAACACCGGGGAGCTGTTTTTT
TRBV9	.	TRBJ1-2	.	CASSVGVYGYTF	TGTGCCAGCAGCGTAGGAGTCTATGGCTACACCTTC
TRBV28	.	TRBJ1-2	.	CASIKSQRSSGYTF	TGTGCCAGCATAAAGTCCCAGAGAAGCAGTGGCTACACCTTC
TRBV15	medium-sized	TRBJ1-5	.	CATSRDSSNQPQHF	TGTGCCACCAGCAGAGACTCAAGCAATCAGCCCCAGCATTTT
TRBV2	.	TRBJ2-7	.	CASSEDRQGNF	TGTGCCAGCAGTGAGGACAGACAAGGGAACTTC
TRBV7-9	.	TRBJ2-7	.	CASSLVSYEQYF	TGTGCCAGCAGCTTAGTCTCCTACGAGCAGTACTTC
TRBV6-1	.	TRBJ1-2	TRBD1	CATILTGGSYGYTF	TGTGCCACCATTTTGACAGGGGGTAGCTATGGCTACACCTTC
TRBV5-1	.	TRBJ2-5	TRBD1	CASSLGQGVETQYF	TGCGCCAGCAGCCTGGGACAGGGGGTAGAGACCCAGTACTTC
TRBV6-1	.	TRBJ1-2	.	CASSVDGTSYGYTF	TGTGCCAGCAGTGTCGATGGGACAAGCTATGGCTACACCTTC
TRBV7-9	.	TRBJ2-7	TRBD2	CASSHPREEVFKQYF	TGTGCCAGCAGCCACCCTCGGGAGGAAGTTTTCAAGCAGTACTTC
TRBV25-1	.	TRBJ2-7	.	CASSERYEQYF	TGTGCCAGCAGTGAACGGTACGAGCAGTACTTC
TRBV7-9	.	TRBJ1-1	.	CAHVERGGDLARSEAFF	TGTGCCCACGTTGAACGCGGCGGCGACCTGGCCCGCTCTGAAGCTTTCTTT
TRBV19	.	TRBJ1-1	TRBD1	CASSPTGGPYTEAFF	TGTGCCAGTAGCCCTACAGGGGGCCCGTACACTGAAGCTTTCTTT
TRBV6-6	.	TRBJ1-6	.	CASSYSQPIYNSPLHF	TGTGCCAGCAGTTACTCGCAGCCTATCTATAATTCACCCCTCCACTTT
TRBV29-1	.	TRBJ2-3	.	CSVHLGADTQYF	TGCAGCGTGCACCTCGGGGCAGATACGCAGTATTTT
TRBV27	.	TRBJ2-7	.	CASSLSAGSYEQYF	TGTGCCAGCAGTTTATCCGCCGGCTCCTACGAGCAGTACTTC
TRBV6-5	.	TRBJ1-3	.	CASSYSGTSTGNTIYF	TGTGCCAGCAGTTACTCCGGCACCTCAACTGGAAACACCATATATTTT
TRBV7-2	once	TRBJ2-1	.	CASSSGLFGNNEQFF	TGTGCCAGCAGCTCGGGTCTTTTCGGAAACAATGAGCAGTTCTTC
TRBV18	.	TRBJ2-7	TRBD2	CASSRTSGGYISYEQYF	TGTGCCAGCTCGCGGACTAGCGGGGGGTACATCTCCTACGAGCAGTACTTC
TRBV11-2	.	TRBJ2-6	TRBD1	CASSYLQGSGNVLTF	TGTGCCAGCAGCTACTTACAGGGGTCTGGCAACGTCCTGACTTTC
TRBV5-1	few	TRBJ1-1	.	CASSLAGGNTEAFF	TGCGCCAGCAGCTTGGCGGGCGGTAACACTGAAGCTTTCTTT
TRBV4-1	few	TRBJ1-4	TRBD1	CASSQGEMFAGRGPEKLFF	TGCGCCAGCAGCCAAGGGGAAATGTTCGCGGGCAGGGGGCCGGAAAAACTGTTTTTT
TRBV5-1	.	TRBJ2-7	TRBD2	CASSLGTLSGGKTYEQYF	TGCGCCAGCAGCTTGGGGACCCTAAGCGGGGGTAAAACCTACGAGCAGTACTTC
TRBV4-2	.	TRBJ1-2	TRBD1	CASSQAGGNNYGYTF	TGTGCCAGCAGCCAGGCAGGGGGCAATAACTATGGCTACACCTTC
TRBV29-1	once	TRBJ1-2	.	CSVKKGSYGYTF	TGCAGCGTTAAGAAGGGGAGCTATGGCTACACCTTC
TRBV5-1	.	TRBJ1-6	.	CASSDGPSDYNSPLHF	TGCGCCAGCAGTGATGGACCTTCCGACTATAATTCACCCCTCCACTTT
TRBV7-9	.	TRBJ1-5	.	CASSPRVNQPQHF	TGTGCCAGCAGCCCGCGGGTCAATCAGCCCCAGCATTTT
TRBV28	.	TRBJ2-7	TRBD2	CASSDSGGASYEQYF	TGTGCCAGCAGTGATAGCGGGGGGGCCTCCTACGAGCAGTACTTC
TRBV19	.	TRBJ1-5	.	CASSIAGPLANQPQHF	TGTGCCAGTAGTATTGCAGGGCCCCTAGCTAATCAGCCCCAGCATTTT
TRBV6-1	.	TRBJ2-6	TRBD1	CASSGTGLQGANVLTF	TGTGCCAGCAGTGGGACAGGACTCCAGGGGGCCAACGTCCTGACTTTC
TRBV6-5	.	TRBJ2-7	.	CASSYSRWGTAYEQYF	TGTGCCAGCAGTTACTCCAGGTGGGGTACGGCCTACGAGCAGTACTTC
TRBV19	.	TRBJ2-3	TRBD2	CASRGLAGGIDTQYF	TGTGCCAGTAGGGGACTAGCGGGGGGCATAGATACGCAGTATTTT